The 31 T cell receptor beta chains presented below share a single source sample, sequenced in a study of T-cell reconstitution after alpha-beta-depleted transplantation in children. Construction of the TCRbeta library involved unique molecular identifiers. TCRdb recomputed calls from the PCR reads with MiXCR, one row per CDR3 protein. The sample carries more than 250,000 distinct CDR3 sequences, over 8% recorded once. Sequences were derived from PBMCs from the stem cell graft donor, sampled from the stem cell graft. The receptors originated from a human donor who donated a stem cell graft to a child with SCID.

This chain uses TRBV12-3 or TRBV12-4 with TRBJ1-1; tentative D call: TRBD1 (5 bases). This CDR3 is 14 amino acids long. V lost 3 bases to trimming and J lost 4 bases, with 12 bases between them. The chain's CDR3 is CASSFRGDGTEAFF. CDR3 sequence (DNA): TGTGCCAGCAGTTTTAGGGGAGATGGCACTGAAGCTTTCTTT.

The gene calls are TRBV5-1 and TRBJ2-6; D is perhaps TRBD1 or TRBD2 (5 bases each). The V gene lost 0 bases and the J gene lost 0 bases, with 13 bases spanning the gap. Per the germline V gene, CDR1 is SGHRS and CDR2 is YFSETQ. This CDR3 has 18 amino acids. The CDR3 here is CASSLGGSDFSGANVLTF. CDR3 in DNA: TGCGCCAGCAGCTTGGGGGGGTCAGACTTCTCTGGGGCCAACGTCCTGACTTTC.

The genes are TRBV6-5 and TRBJ2-7; D may be TRBD1 or TRBD2 (5 bases each). Germline V lookup: CDR1 MNHEY, CDR2 SVGAGI. This CDR3 is 12 amino acids long. V lost 5 bases, J lost 2 bases, and 7 bases lay in between. CDR3 in amino acids: CASSRDAYEQYF. CDR3 sequence (DNA): TGTGCCAGCAGTAGGGACGCCTACGAGCAGTACTTC.

About this clonotype: Just one base apart from a much larger clone, this may be a read error. This chain links TRBV12-3 or TRBV12-4 with TRBJ2-7; TRBD2 matches 9 bases. This CDR3 spans 15 amino acids. CDR3 loop: CASSLEAGGAYQQYF. In DNA, the CDR3 is TGTGCCAGCAGTTTAGAAGCGGGGGGTGCCTACCAGCAGTACTTC.

The chain recombines TRBV2 with TRBJ1-4; D may be TRBD1 (5 bases). CDR1 SNHLY and CDR2 FYNNEI come from the germline V gene. The length of the CDR3 is 15 residues. Between the trimmed V and J ends, which lost 6 bases and 0 bases, there was a span of 11 bases. The CDR3 nucleotides read TGTGCCAGCAGCACACAGGATGCAACTAATGAAAAACTGTTTTTT. Encoded protein: CASSTQDATNEKLFF.

The chain recombines TRBV24-1 with TRBJ2-3, with 10 bases aligning to TRBD1. CDR1 is KGHDR and CDR2 is SFDVKD in the germline V gene. The ends lost 4 bases at V and 6 bases at J; junction bases unmatched: 9. The CDR3 covers 16 residues. The CDR3: CATSDIPGQGKDTQYF. CDR3 bases: TGTGCCACCAGTGACATACCGGGACAGGGGAAGGATACGCAGTATTTT.

This clonotype was counted only a few times. The chain uses TRBV6-1 and TRBJ2-2, with TRBD2 as a possible D gene (5 bases). V dropped 2 bases and J dropped 5 bases, with 12 bases sitting between them. The CDR3 runs 15 residues. Germline V CDR1 and CDR2: MNHNS, SASEGT. In nucleotides, the CDR3 is TGTGCCAGCAGTGAAAGGGTACTAGGGACCGGGGAGCTGTTTTTT. This translates into CASSERVLGTGELFF.

V and J are TRBV18 and TRBJ1-2; D is perhaps TRBD1 (5 bases). Trimming left V 3 bases short and J 8 bases short, with 22 bases between. CDR3 length: 16 amino acids. Germline CDR1 is KGHSH and CDR2 is LQKENI. The CDR3 loop is CASSPKRDSFIGGYTF. CDR3 in DNA: TGTGCCAGCTCACCCAAAAGGGACTCTTTCATCGGGGGCTACACCTTC. Based on the CDR3 plus reference TRBV18 and TRBJ1-2, the full variable domain is NAGVMQNPRHLVRRRGQEARLRCSPMKGHSHVYWYRQLPEEGLKFMVYLQKENIIDESGMPKERFSAEFPKEGPSILRIQQVVRGDSAAYFCASSPKRDSFIGGYTFGSGTRLTVV.

V is TRBV29-1 and J is TRBJ2-4; D ambiguous. The CDR3 length is 14 residues. Germline V lookup: CDR1 SQVTM, CDR2 ANQGSEA. Trimming removed 0 bases from V and 6 bases from J, with 12 bases in between. In nucleotides, the CDR3 is TGCAGCGTTGAAGATTTGGGCAGCGCAAACATTCAGTACTTC. It translates to CSVEDLGSANIQYF.

The sample holds a few counts of this clonotype. J is TRBJ2-6 and V is TRBV7-9, with D perhaps matching TRBD2 (5 bases). CDR1 is SEHNR, CDR2 FQNEAQ, per germline (reference sequence). V was trimmed by 8 bases and J by 0 bases, leaving 14 bases between them. The length of the CDR3 is 16 residues. CDR3: CASATTGSSGANVLTF. CDR3 DNA sequence: TGTGCCAGCGCCACAACGGGATCCTCTGGGGCCAACGTCCTGACTTTC.

This clonotype has a handful of counts. The rearrangement uses TRBV2 and TRBJ2-5; D is possibly TRBD1 or TRBD2 (5 bases each). V was cut by 7 bases and J by 5 bases, with 20 bases left in between. The CDR3 is 15 amino acids. Germline V gene sequence: CDR1 SNHLY, CDR2 FYNNEI. The CDR3 protein is CASKAGTGEVETQYF. CDR3 coding DNA: TGTGCCAGCAAAGCAGGGACGGGTGAGGTGGAGACCCAGTACTTC.

This clonotype has only a few counts. For the CDR3, the DNA is TGTGCCAGCAGCTTAGCTAGCGGGGGGTTCCGAATTAGCTCCTACAATGAGCAGTTCTTC. Translating it yields CASSLASGGFRISSYNEQFF. The chain employs TRBV7-2 and TRBJ2-1; TRBD2 matches 10 bases. The germline gives CDR1 SGHTA, CDR2 FQGNSA. V was clipped by 0 bases and J by 0 bases; unmatched bases: 11. The CDR3 has 20 residues.

This chain uses TRBV5-8 with TRBJ1-3; 11 bases align to TRBD1. CDR3 length equals 15 residues. With 4 bases clipped from V and 3 bases from J, the junction kept 3 bases outside the gene matches. Germline CDR1 and CDR2: SGHTS and YDEGEE. This chain's CDR3 is CASSAGQGVGNTIYF. Written as DNA, the CDR3 is TGTGCCAGCAGCGCGGGACAGGGGGTTGGAAACACCATATATTTT. The full variable domain, completed using reference TRBV5-8 and TRBJ1-3, is EAGVTQSPTHLIKTRGQQATLRCSPISGHTSVYWYQQALGLGLQFLLWYDEGEERNRGNFPPRFSGRQFPNYSSELNVNALELEDSALYLCASSAGQGVGNTIYFGEGSWLTVV.

V usage is TRBV27 and J usage is TRBJ2-1, with D unclear. Between the trimmed V and J ends, which lost 1 base and 8 bases, there was a span of 9 bases. CDR3 length: 13 amino acids. Germline assignment: CDR1 MNHEY and CDR2 SMNVEV (reference sequence). The DNA for the CDR3 is TGTGCCAGCAGTTTATATCCCTCAGATGAGCAGTTCTTC. As protein: CASSLYPSDEQFF.

This clonotype was observed a few times. The genes are TRBV24-1 and TRBJ2-1, with TRBD1 matching over 8 bases. With V trimmed by 4 bases and J by 6 bases, 7 bases remained unmatched. Germline-derived CDR1 and CDR2 are KGHDR and SFDVKD. The CDR3 covers 15 residues. CDR3 sequence: CATSDLNDRGNEQFF. The CDR3, as DNA: TGTGCCACCAGTGACCTGAACGACAGGGGCAATGAGCAGTTCTTC.

This clonotype was seen a few times. The gene calls are TRBV25-1 and TRBJ1-4; D gene unclear. V lost 2 bases to trimming and J lost 5 bases, with 12 bases between them. This CDR3 is built from 15 residues. In germline, CDR1 is MGHDK, CDR2 SYGVNS. The CDR3, as DNA: TGTGCCAGCAGTGAAAGGGCAGGAGGCAATGAAAAACTGTTTTTT. Translation: CASSERAGGNEKLFF.

In regard to this clonotype: The conserved final phenylalanine or tryptophan is absent from the CDR3, which likely points to a read error. The limits of the CDR3 on the DNA are not certain, so only TCRdb's listed CDR3 is given. The chain has TRBV21-1 and TRBJ2-7; TRBD1 was called by the table and not checked on the DNA. TRBV21-1 is tagged as a pseudogene. The CDR3 spans 14 residues, counting both ends. CDR3 residues: CASSTAGRYYEQYL.

Only a few counts were recorded for this clonotype. This chain joins TRBV29-1 and TRBJ2-1, with 7 nucleotides matching TRBD1. V shed 8 bases and J 9 bases; nucleotides not matched to a gene: 16. The CDR3 sequence is 14 residues long. CDR1 SQVTM and CDR2 ANQGSEA come from the germline V gene. CDR3: CSMTWTGPLGEQFF. The DNA for the CDR3 is TGCAGCATGACTTGGACAGGCCCCTTGGGTGAGCAGTTCTTC.

This chain links TRBV6-5 with TRBJ2-1; either TRBD1 or TRBD2 may supply D (6 bases each). The germline V gene has CDR1 MNHEY and CDR2 SVGAGI. Trimming pared 2 bases from V and 6 bases from J, leaving 17 bases between. The CDR3 has 16 residues. The CDR3 loop is CASSYPTRKGGNEQFF. The CDR3 nucleotides read TGTGCCAGCAGTTACCCGACTAGAAAGGGGGGCAATGAGCAGTTCTTC.

The sample holds a few counts of this clonotype. J is TRBJ1-6 and V is TRBV11-2; possibly TRBD1 for D (5 bases). Trimming took off 7 bases at V and 5 bases at J, with 12 bases between the two ends. Germline assignment: CDR1 SGHAT and CDR2 FQNNGV. The CDR3 spans 14 residues. The CDR3 sequence is CASTTTVNNSPLHF. The DNA for the CDR3 is TGTGCCAGCACTACGACAGTTAATAATTCACCCCTCCACTTT.

The CDR3 protein is CASSHRDYGTGELFF. CDR3 sequence (DNA): TGCGCCAGCAGCCACCGGGACTATGGCACCGGGGAGCTGTTTTTT. The chain is built from TRBV4-1 and TRBJ2-2; 7 nucleotides agree with TRBD2. Germline V gene data show CDR1 as MGHRA and CDR2 as YSYEKL. Trimming took 3 bases from V and 4 from J; bases not matched to a gene: 5. This CDR3 has 15 residues.

The chain combines TRBV3-1 with TRBJ1-5, with no clear D. The CDR3 has 15 amino acids. Looked up from germline, CDR1 is LGHDT and CDR2 is YNNKEL (reference sequence). Trimming removed 5 bases from V and 1 base from J, with 12 bases in between. The DNA of the CDR3 is TGTGCCAGCAGCTATTCATCGGGAAGCAATCAGCCCCAGCATTTT. It encodes CASSYSSGSNQPQHF.

Ten or more counts support this clonotype. The chain links TRBV3-1 to TRBJ1-1; 7 bases align to TRBD1. Trimming cost V 4 bases and J 1 base; bases outside gene matches: 9. This CDR3 comprises 16 residues. Per germline, CDR1 LGHDT and CDR2 YNNKEL (reference sequence). For the CDR3, the DNA is TGTGCCAGCAGCCCTCAGGGGGACAGCTGGAACACTGAAGCTTTCTTT. Amino acid sequence: CASSPQGDSWNTEAFF.

This chain uses TRBV6-1 with TRBJ1-1, with D unresolved. V lost 8 bases to trimming and J lost 9 bases, with 13 bases between them. This CDR3 is 11 amino acids long. Looked up from germline, CDR1 is MNHNS and CDR2 is SASEGT. As DNA, the CDR3 is TGTGCCAGCGCCGGCCCGCGTAAAGCTTTCTTT. This sequence encodes CASAGPRKAFF.

This clonotype was recorded at least ten times. The chain joins TRBV5-1 to TRBJ2-1; 10 bases agree with TRBD2. Trimming at V came to 0 bases and at J to 7 bases, leaving 7 bases not matched to a gene. This CDR3 has 16 residues. Germline CDR1 is SGHRS and CDR2 is YFSETQ. In DNA form, the CDR3 reads TGCGCCAGCAGCTTGGAACTAGCGGGGAAGGGGAATGAGCAGTTCTTC. It specifies CASSLELAGKGNEQFF.

The chain recombines TRBV28 with TRBJ2-1; 11 nucleotides line up with TRBD1. Germline values: CDR1 MDHEN, CDR2 SYDVKM. The CDR3 loop spans 16 amino acids. Trimming removed 6 bases from V and 3 bases from J; junction bases left unmatched: 7. CDR3 sequence reads: CASSPGQGAYYNEQFF. In DNA form, the CDR3 reads TGTGCCAGCAGCCCCGGACAGGGGGCATACTACAATGAGCAGTTCTTC.

In nucleotides, the CDR3 is TGTGCCAGTAGTATTGACAGAAAAAACATTCAGTACTTC. Amino acid sequence: CASSIDRKNIQYF. V gene TRBV19 combines with J gene TRBJ2-4, with TRBD1 as a possible D gene (5 bases). Germline loops: CDR1 LNHDA, CDR2 SQIVND (reference sequence). This CDR3 comprises 13 residues. Deletions cut 3 bases from V and 4 bases from J, with 7 bases between.

This clonotype was seen a few times. This chain joins TRBV7-2 and TRBJ2-1; D unclear. The CDR3 covers 14 residues. CDR1 is SGHTA, CDR2 FQGNSA, per germline. V lost 5 bases, J lost 5 bases, and 13 bases lay in between. For the CDR3, the DNA is TGTGCCAGCAGCCCCTCGTGGGTCAACAATGAGCAGTTCTTC. Translated: CASSPSWVNNEQFF.

This clonotype was seen only a few times. The genes are TRBV3-1 and TRBJ2-5; 9 bases agree with TRBD2. The CDR3 spans 18 residues. Trimming cost V 0 bases and J 1 base; bases outside gene matches: 9. The V gene's germline CDR1 is LGHDT and CDR2 YNNKEL (reference sequence). CDR3 nucleotide sequence: TGTGCCAGCAGCCAAGATCCCCCGGCTAGCGGGACCCAAGAGACCCAGTACTTC. Its translation is CASSQDPPASGTQETQYF.

This clonotype was seen more than once but under ten times. The chain is built from TRBV12-5 and TRBJ1-6; TRBD1 aligns across 8 bases. CDR1 is LGHNT and CDR2 is FRNRAP in the germline V gene. Germline trimming cut 4 bases from V and 0 bases from J; bases unmatched to any gene: 8. This CDR3 has 18 residues. Here the CDR3 reads CASGSDRAVSSYNSPLHF. Written as DNA, the CDR3 is TGTGCTAGTGGTTCGGACAGGGCCGTTAGCTCCTATAATTCACCCCTCCACTTT.

CDR3 nucleotides: TGTGCCAGCAGCCAAGGAGGACAGGCAGCCTACGAGCAGTACTTC. Protein product: CASSQGGQAAYEQYF. This chain uses TRBV3-1 with TRBJ2-7; 7 bases map to TRBD1. V lost 1 base to trimming and J lost 2 bases; unmatched junction nucleotides: 5. Germline V gives CDR1 LGHDT, CDR2 YNNKEL (reference sequence). The CDR3 is 15 amino acids.